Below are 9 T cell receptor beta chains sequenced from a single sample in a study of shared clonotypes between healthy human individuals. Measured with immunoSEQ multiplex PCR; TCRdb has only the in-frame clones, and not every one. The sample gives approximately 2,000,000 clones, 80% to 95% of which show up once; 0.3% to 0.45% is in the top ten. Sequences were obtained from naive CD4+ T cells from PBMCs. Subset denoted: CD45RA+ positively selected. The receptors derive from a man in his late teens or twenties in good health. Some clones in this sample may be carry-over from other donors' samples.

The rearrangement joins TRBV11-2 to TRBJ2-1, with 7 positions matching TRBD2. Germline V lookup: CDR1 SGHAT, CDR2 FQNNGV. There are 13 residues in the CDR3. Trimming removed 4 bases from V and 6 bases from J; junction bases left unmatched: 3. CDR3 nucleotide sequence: TGTGCCAGCAGCTCTTCTAGCGGCAATGAGCAGTTCTTC. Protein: CASSSSSGNEQFF.

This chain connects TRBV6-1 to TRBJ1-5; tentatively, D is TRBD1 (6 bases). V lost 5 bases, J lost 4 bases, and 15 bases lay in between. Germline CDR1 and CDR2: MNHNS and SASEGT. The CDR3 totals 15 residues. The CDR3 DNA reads TGTGCCAGCAGTTCGGACAGACAAAGGAATCAGCCCCAGCATTTT. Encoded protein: CASSSDRQRNQPQHF.

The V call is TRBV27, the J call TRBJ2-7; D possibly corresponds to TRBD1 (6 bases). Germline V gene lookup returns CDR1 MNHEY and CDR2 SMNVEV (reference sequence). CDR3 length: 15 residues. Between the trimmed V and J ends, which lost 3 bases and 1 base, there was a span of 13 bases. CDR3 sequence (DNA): TGTGCCAGCAGTTTTTCCGTCAGGGGATCCTACGAGCAGTACTTC. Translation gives CASSFSVRGSYEQYF.

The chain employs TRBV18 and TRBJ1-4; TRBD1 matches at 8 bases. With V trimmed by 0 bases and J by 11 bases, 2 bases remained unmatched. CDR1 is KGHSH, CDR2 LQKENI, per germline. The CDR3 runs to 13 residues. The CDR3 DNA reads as TGTGCCAGCTCACCACCCGGACAGGGTAAACTGTTTTTT. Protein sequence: CASSPPGQGKLFF.

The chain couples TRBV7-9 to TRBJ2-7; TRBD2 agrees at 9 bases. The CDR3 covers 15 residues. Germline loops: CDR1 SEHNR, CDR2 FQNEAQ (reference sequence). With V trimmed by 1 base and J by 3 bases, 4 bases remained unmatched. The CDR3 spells CASSLETSGDYEQYF. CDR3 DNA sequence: TGTGCCAGCAGCTTAGAGACTAGCGGAGACTACGAGCAGTACTTC.

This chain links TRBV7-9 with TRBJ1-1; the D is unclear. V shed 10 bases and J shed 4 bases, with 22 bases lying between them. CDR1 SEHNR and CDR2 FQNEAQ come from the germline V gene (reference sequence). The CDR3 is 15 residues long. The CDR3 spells CATHLGRGVGTEAFF. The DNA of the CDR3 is TGTGCCACCCACCTGGGTCGGGGAGTGGGCACTGAAGCTTTCTTT.

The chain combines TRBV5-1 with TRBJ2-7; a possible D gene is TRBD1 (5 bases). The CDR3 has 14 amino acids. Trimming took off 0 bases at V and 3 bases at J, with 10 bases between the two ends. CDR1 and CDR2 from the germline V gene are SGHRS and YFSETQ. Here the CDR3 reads CASSLAWQGYEQYF. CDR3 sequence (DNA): TGCGCCAGCAGCTTGGCCTGGCAGGGCTACGAGCAGTACTTC.

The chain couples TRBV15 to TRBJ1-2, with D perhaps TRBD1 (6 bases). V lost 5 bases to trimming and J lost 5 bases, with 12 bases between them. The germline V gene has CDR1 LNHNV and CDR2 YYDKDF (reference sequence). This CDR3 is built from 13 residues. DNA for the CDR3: TGTGCCACCAGCCCTGGGGGCGGGTATGGCTACACCTTC. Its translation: CATSPGGGYGYTF.

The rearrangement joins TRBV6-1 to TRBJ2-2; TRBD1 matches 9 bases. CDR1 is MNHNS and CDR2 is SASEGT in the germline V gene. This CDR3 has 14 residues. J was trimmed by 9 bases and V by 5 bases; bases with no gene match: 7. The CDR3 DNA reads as TGTGCCAGCAGTTCCGTAAACAGGGGGCGGGAGCTGTTTTTT. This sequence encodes CASSSVNRGRELFF.